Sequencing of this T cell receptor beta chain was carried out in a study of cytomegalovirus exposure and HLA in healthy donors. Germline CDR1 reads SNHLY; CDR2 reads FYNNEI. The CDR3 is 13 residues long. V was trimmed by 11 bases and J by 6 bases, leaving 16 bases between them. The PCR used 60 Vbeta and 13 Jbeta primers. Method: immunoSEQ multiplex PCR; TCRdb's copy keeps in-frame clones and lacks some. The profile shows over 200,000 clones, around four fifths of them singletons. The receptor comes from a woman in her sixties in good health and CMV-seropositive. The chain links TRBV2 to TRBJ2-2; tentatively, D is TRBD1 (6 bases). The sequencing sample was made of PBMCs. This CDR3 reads CASDRSVAGELFF. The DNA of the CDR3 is TGTGCCTCCGACAGGAGCGTGGCCGGGGAGCTGTTTTTT.